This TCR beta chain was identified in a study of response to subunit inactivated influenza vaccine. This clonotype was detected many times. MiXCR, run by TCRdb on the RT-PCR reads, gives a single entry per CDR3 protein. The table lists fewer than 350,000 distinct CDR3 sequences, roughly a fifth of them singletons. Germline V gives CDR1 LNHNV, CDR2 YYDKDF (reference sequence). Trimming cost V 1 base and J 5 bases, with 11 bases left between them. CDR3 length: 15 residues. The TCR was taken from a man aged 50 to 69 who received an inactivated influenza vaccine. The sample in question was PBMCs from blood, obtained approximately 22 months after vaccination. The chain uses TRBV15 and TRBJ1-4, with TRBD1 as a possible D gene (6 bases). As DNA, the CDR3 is TGTGCCACCAGCAGAGGGAGGACAGTGAATGAAAAACTGTTTTTT. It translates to CATSRGRTVNEKLFF.